A single sample gave rise to the 19 T cell receptor beta chains below, sequenced in a study of cytomegalovirus exposure and HLA in healthy donors. Researchers ran the PCR with 60 Vbeta and 13 Jbeta primers. TCRdb's copy holds only in-frame clones and misses some; the assay was immunoSEQ multiplex PCR. The sample contains fewer than 70,000 clones, about 86% of which appear only once. The sample was PBMCs. Every receptor here comes from a man aged 35-49 years in good health and CMV-seronegative.

The V gene is TRBV9, the J gene TRBJ2-5; the D gene is possibly TRBD1 (6 bases). From germline, CDR1 is SGDLS and CDR2 YYNGEE. Trimming removed 4 bases at V and 3 bases at J, with 16 bases between. This CDR3 has 15 residues. CDR3 loop: CASSPRGGRKETQYF. The CDR3 bases are TGTGCCAGCAGCCCAAGAGGGGGACGGAAAGAGACCCAGTACTTC. The full variable domain, in which reference TRBV9 and TRBJ2-5 provide the parts outside the CDR3, is DSGVTQTPKHLITATGQRVTLRCSPRSGDLSVYWYQQSLDQGLQFLIQYYNGEERAKGNILERFSAQQFPDLHSELNLSSLELGDSALYFCASSPRGGRKETQYFGPGTRLLVL.

The chain employs TRBV30 and TRBJ2-3, with 7 bases aligning to TRBD2. The germline CDR1 and CDR2 sequences are GTSNPN and SVGIG (reference sequence). This CDR3 comprises 13 residues. J lost 9 bases, V lost 0 bases, and 6 bases had no gene match. The CDR3 reads CAWSVYDSGTQYF. In nucleotides, the CDR3 is TGTGCCTGGAGTGTATATGATAGCGGGACGCAGTATTTT.

This CDR3 reads CASSQDRLSIEAFF. CDR3 nucleotides: TGTGCCAGCAGCCAAGATAGATTGAGTATTGAAGCTTTCTTT. This chain uses TRBV4-2 with TRBJ1-1; no firm D call. V dropped 0 bases and J dropped 7 bases, with 12 bases sitting between them. The CDR3 spans 14 residues. The germline V gene has CDR1 LGHNA and CDR2 YNFKEQ.

The chain joins TRBV7-8 to TRBJ2-3; 9 nucleotides match TRBD2. Germline V gene lookup returns CDR1 SGHVS and CDR2 FQNEAQ. Losses at the gene ends were 7 bases for V and 3 bases for J; bases not matched to a gene: 5. The CDR3 is 14 residues long. The CDR3 loop is CASTLAGGTDTQYF. CDR3 nucleotides: TGTGCCAGCACCCTTGCGGGAGGGACAGATACGCAGTATTTT.

The genes are TRBV19 and TRBJ1-5; maybe TRBD1 (6 bases). The CDR3 has 17 amino acids. The germline V gene has CDR1 LNHDA and CDR2 SQIVND (reference sequence). V was clipped by 7 bases and J by 0 bases, with 19 bases between them. CDR3 sequence (DNA): TGTGCCAGTACGGGAGGGGCAGGGGTGGTTAGCAATCAGCCCCAGCATTTT. Translated, it gives CASTGGAGVVSNQPQHF.

J is TRBJ2-3 and V is TRBV10-3; 10 bases match TRBD2. The CDR3 loop spans 16 amino acids. Germline trimming cut 6 bases from V and 2 bases from J; bases unmatched to any gene: 8. Germline CDR1 ENHRY, CDR2 SYGVKD. The CDR3 region has the DNA TGTGCCATCAGGAAAACTAGCGGGGTCCCCACAGATACGCAGTATTTT. Protein sequence: CAIRKTSGVPTDTQYF.

This chain joins TRBV7-6 and TRBJ2-1; D gene ambiguous. Germline V gives CDR1 SGHVS, CDR2 FNYEAQ. Deletions cut 1 base from V and 6 bases from J, with 13 bases between. The CDR3 length is 15 residues. The CDR3 coding sequence is TGTGCCAGCAGCTTAGTTTCCTACCCAGGCAATGAGCAGTTCTTC. Protein sequence: CASSLVSYPGNEQFF.

The chain has TRBV11-2 and TRBJ2-1, with D perhaps TRBD1 (5 bases). Trimming shortened V by 5 bases and J by 2 bases, and 13 bases separated the two germline ends. CDR1 is SGHAT and CDR2 is FQNNGV in the germline V gene. CDR3 length: 15 residues. The CDR3 DNA is TGTGCCAGCAGCAAGGGGTCTCCCGCCTACAATGAGCAGTTCTTC. Amino acid sequence: CASSKGSPAYNEQFF.

The chain combines TRBV7-9 with TRBJ1-2, with a tentative D call TRBD1 (6 bases). The germline gives CDR1 SEHNR, CDR2 FQNEAQ (reference sequence). V lost 1 base to trimming and J lost 1 base, with 13 bases between them. The CDR3 length is 16 residues. CDR3 in DNA: TGTGCCAGCAGCTTAGTTTCAGGGGCTCTTAACTATGGCTACACCTTC. It yields the protein CASSLVSGALNYGYTF. Supplemented by reference TRBV7-9 and TRBJ1-2, the full variable domain reads DTGVSQNPRHKITKRGQNVTFRCDPISEHNRLYWYRQTLGQGPEFLTYFQNEAQLEKSRLLSDRFSAERPKGSFSTLEIQRTEQGDSAMYLCASSLVSGALNYGYTFGSGTRLTVV.

This clone appeared a single time. At one of its ends the junction is not consistent with the germline gene, which may arise from a read error. The same CDR3 also results from other DNA sequences found in this sample. The DNA for the CDR3 is TGTGCCAGCGTTCACAGGGCGCCCTATAATTCCCCCCTCCACTTT. Its protein is CASVHRAPYNSPLHF. The J gene is TRBJ1-6, the V gene TRBV28; D perhaps matches TRBD1 (6 bases). The CDR3 length is 15 residues. Germline CDR1 and CDR2: MDHEN and SYDVKM.

The chain uses TRBV7-9 and TRBJ2-5; no reliable D call. The CDR3 has 19 residues. The V end lost 1 base, the J end lost 0 bases, and 21 bases lay between the germline ends. Germline assignment: CDR1 SEHNR and CDR2 FQNEAQ (reference sequence). CDR3 loop: CASSLGQADTTGYQETQYF. As DNA, the CDR3 is TGTGCCAGCAGCTTAGGGCAGGCCGATACCACTGGGTACCAAGAGACCCAGTACTTC.

The genes are TRBV12-2 and TRBJ2-7; the tabulated D call, TRBD1, remains unverified against the DNA. TRBV12-2 has pseudogene status. This CDR3 is 14 amino acids long. DNA for the CDR3: TGTGCAAGCACACCCCCTTGGGACAGACAAGAGCAGTACGTC. It translates to CASTPPWDRQEQYV.

This clone appeared a few times. The V call is TRBV7-2, the J call TRBJ2-7; 10 nucleotides agree with TRBD2. Unmatched junction bases numbered 6, after V lost 5 bases and J lost 2 bases. The CDR3 is 15 amino acids. CDR1 and CDR2 (germline): SGHTA, FQGNSA. DNA of the CDR3: TGTGCCAGCAGCCTAACTAGCGGGGACGCCTACGAGCAGTACTTC. Its translation is CASSLTSGDAYEQYF.

A few counts support this clone. The chain employs TRBV19 and TRBJ1-5; 7 bases are a match to TRBD1. V gave up 6 bases and J gave up 6 bases; unmatched junction bases: 5. The CDR3 sequence is 13 residues long. Germline V gives CDR1 LNHDA, CDR2 SQIVND (reference sequence). In DNA, the CDR3 is TGTGCCAGTAGGACAGGGCCTGGTCAGCCCCAGCATTTT. Amino acids: CASRTGPGQPQHF. The full variable domain, in which reference TRBV19 and TRBJ1-5 provide the parts outside the CDR3, is DGGITQSPKYLFRKEGQNVTLSCEQNLNHDAMYWYRQDPGQGLRLIYYSQIVNDFQKGDIAEGYSVSREKKESFPLTVTSAQKNPTAFYLCASRTGPGQPQHFGDGTRLSIL.

This clone has a handful of counts. The CDR3 sequence is CASRQQGADEAFF. DNA for the CDR3: TGTGCCAGTAGACAACAGGGGGCAGATGAAGCTTTCTTT. V gene TRBV19 combines with J gene TRBJ1-1, with TRBD1 identical over 9 bases. CDR3 length: 13 amino acids. Trimming took 6 bases from V and 7 from J; bases not matched to a gene: 6. Per the germline V gene, CDR1 is LNHDA and CDR2 is SQIVND (reference sequence).

V gene TRBV29-1 combines with J gene TRBJ2-1; 8 positions match TRBD2. Germline CDR1 and CDR2: SQVTM and ANQGSEA. The CDR3 sequence is 13 residues long. V lost 4 bases to trimming and J lost 12 bases; unmatched junction nucleotides: 11. The CDR3: CSVAPAGDDRQFF. The CDR3 region has the DNA TGCAGCGTTGCCCCAGCGGGGGACGACAGGCAGTTCTTC.

V usage is TRBV11-2 and J usage is TRBJ1-2; D ambiguous. V shed 5 bases and J shed 4 bases, with 14 bases lying between them. Germline V gene data show CDR1 as SGHAT and CDR2 as FQNNGV. The length of the CDR3 is 14 residues. The chain's CDR3 is CASSPGPQPYGYTF. CDR3 sequence (DNA): TGTGCCAGCAGCCCGGGTCCCCAGCCCTATGGCTACACCTTC. Drawing the rest from reference TRBV11-2 and TRBJ1-2, the complete variable domain is EAGVAQSPRYKIIEKRQSVAFWCNPISGHATLYWYQQILGQGPKLLIQFQNNGVVDDSQLPKDRFSAERLKGVDSTLKIQPAKLEDSAVYLCASSPGPQPYGYTFGSGTRLTVV.

The chain couples TRBV6-9 to TRBJ2-6; 7 bases match TRBD2. Germline lookup yields CDR1 MNHGY and CDR2 SVAAGI. V lost 4 bases to trimming and J lost 0 bases; unmatched junction nucleotides: 9. This CDR3 is 18 amino acids long. The CDR3 DNA reads as TGTGCCAGCAGTTCCCCGACTAGCAAGCGCTCTGGGGCCAACGTCCTGACTTTC. It codes for CASSSPTSKRSGANVLTF.

The chain couples TRBV14 to TRBJ1-6; D gene ambiguous. Germline V gene data show CDR1 as SGHDN and CDR2 as FVKESK. V lost 1 base and J 7 bases, leaving 5 bases between the germline ends. The CDR3 loop spans 13 amino acids. CDR3 protein: CASSQALNSPLHF. The CDR3 region has the DNA TGTGCCAGCAGCCAAGCTTTAAATTCACCCCTCCACTTT.